The 24 T cell receptor beta chains in this list originate from one sample, sequenced in a study of blood T cell repertoires in COVID-19. The method was immunoSEQ multiplex PCR; TCRdb's version includes in-frame clones alone and lacks a portion of them. The sample has just over 80,000 clones; around 81% are singletons. Sequencing used peripheral blood. The origin of the receptors is an elderly man with acute or convalescent COVID-19.

This chain joins TRBV28 and TRBJ2-7; TRBD2 matches 7 bases. The germline CDR1 and CDR2 sequences are MDHEN and SYDVKM. The junction had 6 bases not matched to a gene; V was cut back by 5 bases and J by 2 bases. The CDR3 has 14 amino acids. As DNA, the CDR3 is TGTGCCAGCAGTGCCGGACTAGGAGCCTACGAGCAGTACTTC. It encodes CASSAGLGAYEQYF.

This chain uses TRBV7-2 with TRBJ2-2; 7 bases fit TRBD2. Germline V gene lookup returns CDR1 SGHTA and CDR2 FQGNSA. The length of the CDR3 is 17 residues. The ends lost 5 bases at V and 5 bases at J; junction bases unmatched: 14. In DNA, the CDR3 is TGTGCCAGCAGCACACCATCAAGACTAGCCGGGACCGGGGAGCTGTTTTTT. It encodes CASSTPSRLAGTGELFF.

This clone showed up just once. The chain carries TRBV28 and TRBJ1-5; 8 nucleotides agree with TRBD1. The CDR3 loop spans 21 amino acids. CDR1 and CDR2 from the germline V gene are MDHEN and SYDVKM. V trimming: 10 bases; J trimming: 4 bases; junction bases outside the gene matches: 30. The CDR3 region has the DNA TGTGCCACCCTCCCGGCCCCTAGTAACATTGTGGGGACAGGAGGAAATCAGCCCCAGCATTTT. Its protein is CATLPAPSNIVGTGGNQPQHF.

This clone was observed once. Sequence at one end of the junction differs from germline and may be a read error. The chain couples TRBV11-2 to TRBJ1-1; maybe TRBD1 (5 bases). Looked up from germline, CDR1 is SGHAT and CDR2 is FQNNGV. CDR3 length: 12 amino acids. The CDR3 region is CASSLGRGQRNF. The CDR3 nucleotides read TGTGCCAGCAGCTTGGGGCGGGGCCAGAGGAACTTT.

J is TRBJ2-3 and V is TRBV5-1; 11 nucleotides line up with TRBD2. This CDR3 region has 15 residues. Looked up from germline, CDR1 is SGHRS and CDR2 is YFSETQ. V lost 9 bases to trimming and J lost 1 base; unmatched junction nucleotides: 7. CDR3 in amino acids: CATTIAGGGTDTQYF. The CDR3 nucleotides are TGCGCCACCACGATAGCGGGAGGGGGCACAGATACGCAGTATTTT.

The V and J genes are TRBV3-1 (or the pseudogene TRBV3-2) and TRBJ2-2, with 10 positions matching TRBD2. The CDR3 has 20 amino acids. The germline gives CDR1 LGHDT, CDR2 YNNKEL (reference sequence). V trimming: 1 base; J trimming: 5 bases; junction bases outside the gene matches: 16. The CDR3 DNA follows: TGTGCCAGCAGCCAAGGACTAGCGGGCAGCCGGGGGGTGGGTACCGGGGAGCTGTTTTTT. Its translation: CASSQGLAGSRGVGTGELFF.

V gene TRBV6-5 combines with J gene TRBJ1-4, with a weak D call TRBD1 (5 bases). With 11 bases removed from V and 3 bases from J, the gap between germline ends came to 13 bases. The CDR3 covers 13 residues. Germline V lookup: CDR1 MNHEY, CDR2 SVGAGI. CDR3 amino acids: CAGGGSPNEKLFF. The CDR3, as DNA: TGTGCCGGGGGGGGTTCACCTAATGAAAAACTGTTTTTT.

The chain has TRBV7-8 and TRBJ1-2; 7 bases agree with TRBD1. The CDR3 is 15 amino acids. From germline, CDR1 is SGHVS and CDR2 FQNEAQ. Losses at the gene ends were 5 bases for V and 5 bases for J; bases not matched to a gene: 11. The CDR3 DNA reads as TGTGCCAGCAGCGCAAGCCCGGGACAGCCATATGGCTACACCTTC. Translation gives CASSASPGQPYGYTF.

The chain uses TRBV3-1 (or the pseudogene TRBV3-2) and TRBJ2-6; the D gene is possibly TRBD1 (5 bases). Trimming removed 3 bases at V and 7 bases at J, with 13 bases between. The CDR3 covers 15 residues. Germline lookup yields CDR1 LGHDT and CDR2 YNNKEL (reference sequence). The DNA of the CDR3 is TGTGCCAGCAGCCAGTGGTCTCAGGGAGCCAACGTCCTGACTTTC. Translated, it gives CASSQWSQGANVLTF.

The CDR3 is CASSLSSGRLNIQYF. The CDR3, as DNA: TGTGCCAGCAGTTTAAGTAGCGGGAGACTAAACATTCAGTACTTC. V and J are TRBV28 and TRBJ2-4, with 9 bases identical to TRBD2. CDR1 and CDR2 from the germline V gene are MDHEN and SYDVKM. The CDR3 is 15 amino acids. Trimming at V came to 2 bases and at J to 6 bases, leaving 5 bases not matched to a gene.

J is TRBJ1-5 and V is TRBV18; TRBD1 matches at 7 bases. The CDR3 has 14 residues. V was pared by 4 bases and J by 5 bases, with 5 bases of the junction left unmatched. Germline V gene sequence: CDR1 KGHSH, CDR2 LQKENI. The CDR3 DNA is TGTGCCAGCTCACAACAGGGGAAGGATCAGCCCCAGCATTTT. Translating it yields CASSQQGKDQPQHF. Variable domain in full (rest from reference TRBV18 and TRBJ1-5): NAGVMQNPRHLVRRRGQEARLRCSPMKGHSHVYWYRQLPEEGLKFMVYLQKENIIDESGMPKERFSAEFPKEGPSILRIQQVVRGDSAAYFCASSQQGKDQPQHFGDGTRLSIL.

This clone was counted a few times. J is TRBJ1-1 and V is TRBV2, with no clear D. This CDR3 region has 15 residues. V gave up 5 bases and J gave up 0 bases, with 13 bases separating them. The germline gives CDR1 SNHLY, CDR2 FYNNEI. The CDR3 spells CASSPQILMNTEAFF. The CDR3 DNA reads TGTGCCAGCAGTCCACAGATTCTTATGAACACTGAAGCTTTCTTT.

J is TRBJ2-7 and V is TRBV6-5; 9 nucleotides line up with TRBD2. Germline values: CDR1 MNHEY, CDR2 SVGAGI. The CDR3 extends over 14 amino acids. V lost 8 bases and J lost 6; bases outside the gene matches: 11. CDR3 residues: CASGPGLALSEQYF. The DNA of the CDR3 is TGTGCCAGCGGTCCGGGACTAGCTCTATCCGAGCAGTACTTC.

The rearrangement links TRBV7-3 to TRBJ2-1, with 10 bases matching TRBD2. Per germline, CDR1 SGHTA and CDR2 FQGTGA. The trim removed 3 bases at V and 6 bases at J, leaving 11 bases unmatched. The CDR3 extends over 17 amino acids. The CDR3 bases are TGTGCCAGCAGCTTGGGAGCAGCGGGAGGGCCGCTCAATGAGCAGTTCTTC. Protein: CASSLGAAGGPLNEQFF.

The gene calls are TRBV29-1 and TRBJ1-2, with TRBD1 matching 9 bases. Germline CDR1 reads SQVTM; CDR2 reads ANQGSEA. V was clipped by 4 bases and J by 4 bases; unmatched bases: 4. This CDR3 spans 13 amino acids. The CDR3 loop reads CSVVTGGPYGYTF. The CDR3 DNA follows: TGCAGCGTTGTAACAGGGGGCCCCTATGGCTACACCTTC.

The chain uses TRBV25-1 and TRBJ2-1; tentatively, D is TRBD2 (5 bases). CDR1 and CDR2 (germline): MGHDK, SYGVNS. This CDR3 spans 16 amino acids. V was trimmed by 3 bases and J by 2 bases, leaving 14 bases between them. In DNA, the CDR3 is TGTGCCAGCAGTGACCTACGAGGGAGCGCCTACAATGAGCAGTTCTTC. Protein: CASSDLRGSAYNEQFF.

The chain links TRBV6-5 to TRBJ1-2, with D possibly matching TRBD1 (5 bases). Germline lookup yields CDR1 MNHEY and CDR2 SVGAGI. V was shortened by 6 bases and J by 4 bases, with 12 bases between the two germline ends. The CDR3 consists of 13 residues. The CDR3 loop is CASRDDSLYGYTF. For the CDR3, the DNA is TGTGCCAGCAGGGATGACAGCCTCTATGGCTACACCTTC.

The genes are TRBV24-1 and TRBJ2-1; TRBD1 is a possible D gene (7 bases). V gave up 4 bases and J gave up 8 bases, with 17 bases separating them. The length of the CDR3 is 15 residues. Per the germline V gene, CDR1 is KGHDR and CDR2 is SFDVKD. The CDR3 DNA follows: TGTGCCACCAGTGAGCGCGGGGCAGGGACAGATGAGCAGTTCTTC. Translation gives CATSERGAGTDEQFF.

The rearrangement links TRBV9 to TRBJ2-3; 7 positions agree with TRBD1. This CDR3 has 13 residues. V shed 0 bases and J 6 bases; nucleotides not matched to a gene: 1. Looked up from germline, CDR1 is SGDLS and CDR2 is YYNGEE. In DNA, the CDR3 is TGTGCCAGCAGCGTAGAAGGGGGCGATACGCAGTATTTT. Amino acid sequence: CASSVEGGDTQYF.

The gene calls are TRBV5-1 and TRBJ2-7, with D tentatively TRBD1 (6 bases). Trimming stripped 2 bases from V and 2 bases from J, with 11 bases between. This CDR3 region has 14 residues. CDR1 and CDR2 (germline): SGHRS, YFSETQ. The chain's CDR3 is CASSLGQFAYEQYF. The CDR3 DNA reads TGCGCCAGCAGCTTAGGACAGTTCGCCTACGAGCAGTACTTC. The entire variable domain, with the rest obtained from reference TRBV5-1 and TRBJ2-7, is as follows: KAGVTQTPRYLIKTRGQQVTLSCSPISGHRSVSWYQQTPGQGLQFLFEYFSETQRNKGNFPGRFSGRQFSNSRSEMNVSTLELGDSALYLCASSLGQFAYEQYFGPGTRLTVT.

V gene TRBV2 combines with J gene TRBJ1-5, with D possibly being TRBD1 (5 bases). Germline CDR1 is SNHLY and CDR2 is FYNNEI. This CDR3 has 14 amino acids. V was pared by 7 bases and J by 0 bases, with 10 bases between. CDR3 in DNA: TGTGCCAGCACCTGGACATATAGCAATCAGCCCCAGCATTTT. It encodes CASTWTYSNQPQHF.

The chain carries TRBV7-2 and TRBJ1-1; 8 bases match TRBD1. V was clipped by 4 bases and J by 4 bases; unmatched bases: 5. This CDR3 has 14 amino acids. Germline V gives CDR1 SGHTA, CDR2 FQGNSA. Here the CDR3 reads CASSSQGGGTEAFF. The CDR3 DNA reads TGTGCCAGCAGCTCACAGGGGGGGGGCACTGAAGCTTTCTTT.

This chain joins TRBV6-5 and TRBJ2-7, with D maybe TRBD2 (5 bases). Germline V lookup: CDR1 MNHEY, CDR2 SVGAGI. The CDR3 loop spans 15 amino acids. V lost 6 bases, J lost 7 bases, and 22 bases lay in between. The CDR3: CASRTGRVTTGEQYF. The CDR3 DNA reads TGTGCCAGCAGAACCGGACGGGTTACGACGGGAGAGCAGTACTTC.

The gene calls are TRBV11-3 and TRBJ2-7; TRBD1 matches at 7 bases. The junction had 15 bases not matched to a gene; V was cut back by 6 bases and J by 7 bases. The CDR3 length is 15 residues. Germline V CDR1 and CDR2: SGHNT, YENEEA. Here the CDR3 reads CASSANRGPTGEQYF. For the CDR3, the DNA is TGTGCCAGCAGTGCGAACAGGGGACCTACGGGGGAGCAGTACTTC. The full variable domain, completed using reference TRBV11-3 and TRBJ2-7, is EAGVVQSPRYKIIEKKQPVAFWCNPISGHNTLYWYLQNLGQGPELLIRYENEEAVDDSQLPKDRFSAERLKGVDSTLKIQPAELGDSAVYLCASSANRGPTGEQYFGPGTRLTVT.